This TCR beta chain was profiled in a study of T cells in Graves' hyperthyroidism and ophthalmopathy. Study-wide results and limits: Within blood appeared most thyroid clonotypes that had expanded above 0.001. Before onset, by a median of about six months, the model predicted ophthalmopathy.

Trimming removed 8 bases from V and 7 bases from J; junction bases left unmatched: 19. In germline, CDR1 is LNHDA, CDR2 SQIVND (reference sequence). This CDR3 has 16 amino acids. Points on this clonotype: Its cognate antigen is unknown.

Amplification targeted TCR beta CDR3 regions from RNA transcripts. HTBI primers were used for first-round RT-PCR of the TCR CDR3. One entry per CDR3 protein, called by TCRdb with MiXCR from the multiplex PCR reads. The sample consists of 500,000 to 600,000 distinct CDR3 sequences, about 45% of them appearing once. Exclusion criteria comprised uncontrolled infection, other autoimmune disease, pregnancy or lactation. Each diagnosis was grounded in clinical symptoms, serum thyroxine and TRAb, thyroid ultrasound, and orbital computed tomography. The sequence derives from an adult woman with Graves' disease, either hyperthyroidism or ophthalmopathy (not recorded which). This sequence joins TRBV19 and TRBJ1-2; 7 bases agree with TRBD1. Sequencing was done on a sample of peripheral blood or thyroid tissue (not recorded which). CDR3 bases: TGTGCCAGTGGAAGACCGGGACTAGGGGGCATACCTGGCTACACCTTC. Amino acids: CASGRPGLGGIPGYTF.